A selection of T cell receptor beta chains follows, all from one sample in a study of blood T cell repertoires in COVID-19. TCRdb's table, derived via immunoSEQ multiplex PCR, lists solely in-frame clones and lacks some. The data show 40,000 or so clones, approximately 81% seen once. The sample consisted of peripheral blood. All receptors come from a man aged 55 to 70 in a cohort sampled during active COVID-19. The CDR3 runs from the conserved cysteine through the conserved F or W. Fields, in order: D gene, J gene, clone size, V gene, CDR3 protein, CDR3 DNA. A D gene is named only where the DNA matches it firmly. The size of a clone is reported for some rows only, either as once, few or many, or as a class for expanded clones.

>TRBD2|TRBJ2-2|medium-sized|TRBV7-3
CASSLASGRANGELFF
TGTGCCAGCAGCTTAGCTAGCGGGAGGGCCAACGGGGAGCTGTTTTTT
>-|TRBJ1-5|-|TRBV9
CASSVSGGGNQPQHF
TGTGCCAGCAGCGTCAGTGGGGGGGGAAATCAGCCCCAGCATTTT
>-|TRBJ2-7|-|TRBV9
CASSVDRGPYEQYF
TGTGCCAGCAGCGTAGATAGGGGTCCCTACGAGCAGTACTTC
>-|TRBJ2-2|-|TRBV11-2
CASSLAGQLNTGELFF
TGTGCCAGCAGCTTAGCGGGACAACTGAACACCGGGGAGCTGTTTTTT
>TRBD1|TRBJ1-3|-|TRBV18
CASSPPTGDGNTIYF
TGTGCCAGCTCACCGCCGACAGGGGATGGAAACACCATATATTTT
>-|TRBJ2-2|-|TRBV5-1
CASSLERLELARELFF
TGCGCCAGCAGCTTGGAAAGACTAGAGCTTGCCCGGGAGCTGTTTTTT
>-|TRBJ1-2|-|TRBV28
CASSLRATGYTF
TGTGCCAGCAGTTTGAGGGCGACTGGCTACACCTTC
>TRBD2|TRBJ2-1|-|TRBV28
CASCFLGGTSGYNEQFF
TGTGCCAGCTGTTTTTTAGGGGGGACTAGCGGATACAATGAGCAGTTCTTC
>TRBD1|TRBJ2-7|few|TRBV28
CASSWDSSYEQYF
TGTGCCAGCAGTTGGGACAGCTCCTACGAGCAGTACTTC
>-|TRBJ2-5|-|TRBV28
CASSYPPPGAQYF
TGTGCCAGCAGTTACCCTCCCCCAGGGGCCCAGTACTTC
>-|TRBJ2-3|-|TRBV4-2
CASSQGGDTDTQYF
TGTGCCAGCAGCCAAGGGGGGGACACAGATACGCAGTATTTT
>TRBD2|TRBJ2-1|-|TRBV5-1
CASSPPSGGRTYNEQFF
TGCGCCAGCAGCCCCCCCTCGGGGGGGCGCACCTACAATGAGCAGTTCTTC
>TRBD2|TRBJ2-7|-|TRBV28
CASSFGGGYEQYF
TGTGCCAGCAGTTTCGGGGGAGGGTACGAGCAGTACTTC
>TRBD2|TRBJ2-1|-|TRBV6-5
CASSRTSGGYNEQFF
TGTGCCAGCAGTCGGACTAGCGGAGGTTACAATGAGCAGTTCTTC
>-|TRBJ2-7|-|TRBV6-5
CASSYYQGYEQYF
TGTGCCAGCAGTTATTATCAGGGCTACGAGCAGTACTTC
>-|TRBJ1-5|-|TRBV28
CASSIDRPYSNQPQHF
TGTGCCAGCAGCATAGACAGGCCCTATAGCAATCAGCCCCAGCATTTT
>-|TRBJ2-3|-|TRBV5-8
CASSLLPLVDTQYF
TGTGCCAGCAGCTTGTTACCTTTAGTGGATACGCAGTATTTT